This T cell receptor beta chain derives from a study of blood T cell repertoires in COVID-19. Patients of the Seattle cohort, enrolled during active infection, were followed longitudinally. The V segment lost 6 bases and the J segment 1 base; nucleotides outside the gene matches: 7. The CDR3 is 15 amino acids. From germline, CDR1 is LGHDT and CDR2 YNNKEL (reference sequence). The protocol was immunoSEQ multiplex PCR, while the TCRdb copy is restricted to in-frame clones and leaves out a portion. Seen here are about 250,000 clones, roughly 86% observed once, and the top ten hold approximately 6%. The receptor was isolated from a woman of 80 years or more with COVID-19, enrolled during active disease. Sequencing input: peripheral blood. This chain links TRBV3-1 (or the pseudogene TRBV3-2) with TRBJ2-5, with 8 nucleotides matching TRBD2. CDR3 in DNA: TGTGCCAGCAGGTATAGCGGGGTGTTCCAAGAGACCCAGTACTTC. This gives the protein CASRYSGVFQETQYF.